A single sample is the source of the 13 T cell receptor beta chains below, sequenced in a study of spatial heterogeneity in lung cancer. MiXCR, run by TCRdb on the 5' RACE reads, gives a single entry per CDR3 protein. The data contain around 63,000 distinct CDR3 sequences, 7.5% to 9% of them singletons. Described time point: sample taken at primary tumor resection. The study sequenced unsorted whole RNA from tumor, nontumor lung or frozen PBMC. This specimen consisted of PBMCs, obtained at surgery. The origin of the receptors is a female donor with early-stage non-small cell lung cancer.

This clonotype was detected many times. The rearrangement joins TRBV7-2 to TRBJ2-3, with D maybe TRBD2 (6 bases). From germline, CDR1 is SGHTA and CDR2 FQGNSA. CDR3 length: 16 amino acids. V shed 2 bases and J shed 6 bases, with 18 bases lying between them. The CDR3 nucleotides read TGTGCCAGCAGCTTACGAGGCGGGGTTTGGGGTGATACGCAGTATTTT. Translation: CASSLRGGVWGDTQYF.

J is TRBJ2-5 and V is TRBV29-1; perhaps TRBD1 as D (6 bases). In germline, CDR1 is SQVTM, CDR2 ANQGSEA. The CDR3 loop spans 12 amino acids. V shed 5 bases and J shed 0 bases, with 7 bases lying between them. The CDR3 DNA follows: TGCAGCGTTCACAGGGACCAAGAGACCCAGTACTTC. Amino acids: CSVHRDQETQYF.

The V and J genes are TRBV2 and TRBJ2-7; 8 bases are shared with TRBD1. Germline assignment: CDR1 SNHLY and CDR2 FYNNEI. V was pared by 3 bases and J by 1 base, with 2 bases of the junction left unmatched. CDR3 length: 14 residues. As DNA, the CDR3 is TGTGCCAGCAGTGAGGGGACAGGTTCCTACGAGCAGTACTTC. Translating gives CASSEGTGSYEQYF.

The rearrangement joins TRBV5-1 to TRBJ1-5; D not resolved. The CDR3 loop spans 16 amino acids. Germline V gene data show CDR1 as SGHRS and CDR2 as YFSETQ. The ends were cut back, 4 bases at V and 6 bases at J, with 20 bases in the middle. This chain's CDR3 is CASSPGGGEGFQPQHF. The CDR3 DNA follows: TGCGCCAGCAGCCCCGGAGGAGGAGAGGGTTTTCAGCCCCAGCATTTT.

CDR3 protein: CASSHPGLASSTGELFF. The DNA of the CDR3 is TGTGCCAGCAGCCATCCGGGACTAGCCTCGTCCACCGGGGAGCTGTTTTTT. The V gene is TRBV3-1, the J gene TRBJ2-2; 9 positions agree with TRBD2. The CDR3 sequence is 17 residues long. J was trimmed by 4 bases and V by 3 bases; bases with no gene match: 9. Germline CDR1 LGHDT, CDR2 YNNKEL (reference sequence).

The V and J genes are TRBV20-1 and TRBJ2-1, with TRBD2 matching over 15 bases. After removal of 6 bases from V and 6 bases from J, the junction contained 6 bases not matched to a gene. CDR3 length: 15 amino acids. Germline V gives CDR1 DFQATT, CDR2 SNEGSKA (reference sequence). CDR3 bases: TGCAGTGCAGGACTAGCGGGGGGGATATTCAATGAGCAGTTCTTC. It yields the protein CSAGLAGGIFNEQFF.

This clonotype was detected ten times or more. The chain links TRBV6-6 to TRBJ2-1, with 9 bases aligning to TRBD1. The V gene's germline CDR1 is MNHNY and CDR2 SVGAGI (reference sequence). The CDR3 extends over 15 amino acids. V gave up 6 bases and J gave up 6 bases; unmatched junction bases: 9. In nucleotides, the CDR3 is TGTGCCAGCAGCCCCGTTCGGGACAGGGTCAATGAGCAGTTCTTC. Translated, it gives CASSPVRDRVNEQFF.

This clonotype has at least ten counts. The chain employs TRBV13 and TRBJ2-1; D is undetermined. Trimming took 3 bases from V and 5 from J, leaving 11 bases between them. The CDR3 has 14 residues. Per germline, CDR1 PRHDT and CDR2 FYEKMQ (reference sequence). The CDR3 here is CASSFSARDNEQFF. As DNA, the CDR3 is TGTGCCAGCAGCTTTTCCGCACGAGACAATGAGCAGTTCTTC.

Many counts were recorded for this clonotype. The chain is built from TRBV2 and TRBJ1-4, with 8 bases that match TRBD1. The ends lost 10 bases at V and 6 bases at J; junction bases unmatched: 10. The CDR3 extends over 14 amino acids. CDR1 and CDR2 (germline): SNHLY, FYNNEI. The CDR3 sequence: CATTPAGGYEKLFF. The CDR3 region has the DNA TGTGCCACCACCCCGGCAGGGGGCTATGAAAAACTGTTTTTT.

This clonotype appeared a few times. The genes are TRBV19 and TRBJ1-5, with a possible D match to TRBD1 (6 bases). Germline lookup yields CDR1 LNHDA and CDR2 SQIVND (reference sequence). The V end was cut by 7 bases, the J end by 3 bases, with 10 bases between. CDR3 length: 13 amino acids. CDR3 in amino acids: CASNRVDNQPQHF. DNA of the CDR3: TGTGCCAGTAACAGGGTAGACAATCAGCCCCAGCATTTT.

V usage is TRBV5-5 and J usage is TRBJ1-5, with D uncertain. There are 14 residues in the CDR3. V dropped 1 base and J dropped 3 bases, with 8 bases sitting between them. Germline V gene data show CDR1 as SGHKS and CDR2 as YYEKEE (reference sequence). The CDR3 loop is CASSLPGFNQPQHF. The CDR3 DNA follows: TGTGCCAGCAGCTTGCCGGGGTTCAATCAGCCCCAGCATTTT.

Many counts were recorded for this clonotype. CDR3 region: CASSLKREGRKFF. The CDR3 DNA reads as TGTGCCAGCAGCTTAAAGCGGGAGGGCCGTAAGTTCTTC. The genes are TRBV11-1 and TRBJ2-1; 10 bases agree with TRBD2. The ends lost 2 bases at V and 14 bases at J; junction bases unmatched: 6. CDR3 length: 13 amino acids. CDR1 and CDR2 (germline): SGHAT, FQDESV (reference sequence).

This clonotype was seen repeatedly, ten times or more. The CDR3 DNA is TGCGCCAGCAGCGGACTGGACTACACAGATACGCAGTATTTT. This gives the protein CASSGLDYTDTQYF. The V gene is TRBV10-2, the J gene TRBJ2-3, with D possibly being TRBD2 (6 bases). CDR3 length: 14 amino acids. Germline loops: CDR1 WSHSY, CDR2 SAAADI. V was trimmed by 6 bases and J by 2 bases, leaving 12 bases between them.